One sample yielded the 9 T cell receptor beta chains listed below, sequenced in a study of T cell responses to AZD1222 COVID-19 vaccine. Only in-frame clones appear in the TCRdb table, and some are missing; sequencing was by immunoSEQ multiplex PCR. The sample has 100,000 to 150,000 clones; approximately 88% are singletons. This specimen was peripheral blood, taken on day 0 of AZD1222 vaccination. The receptors were gathered from an adult in good health.

The chain recombines TRBV19 with TRBJ1-2, with 9 positions matching TRBD1. This CDR3 contains 19 residues. Trimming at V came to 5 bases and at J to 4 bases, leaving 20 bases not matched to a gene. The germline V gene encodes CDR1 LNHDA and CDR2 SQIVND (reference sequence). CDR3 amino acids: CASSLTGGQGTSSGYGYTF. CDR3 DNA sequence: TGTGCCAGTAGTCTTACCGGAGGACAGGGGACCTCCTCAGGCTATGGCTACACCTTC.

V is TRBV5-1 and J is TRBJ1-1, with a weak D call TRBD1 (5 bases). The CDR3 is 13 residues long. Looked up from germline, CDR1 is SGHRS and CDR2 is YFSETQ. With 5 bases removed from V and 0 bases from J, the gap between germline ends came to 8 bases. CDR3 residues: CASRGTMNTEAFF. The CDR3 nucleotides read TGCGCCAGCAGAGGGACCATGAACACTGAAGCTTTCTTT.

This chain connects TRBV2 to TRBJ2-7; D is unclear. CDR3 length: 14 residues. Looked up from germline, CDR1 is SNHLY and CDR2 is FYNNEI. Trimming shortened V by 7 bases and J by 0 bases, and 13 bases separated the two germline ends. Here the CDR3 DNA reads TGTGCCAGCATGCCGACGCTGAGCTCCTACGAGCAGTACTTC. It yields the protein CASMPTLSSYEQYF.

The V call is TRBV28, the J call TRBJ1-6; D is unresolved. The CDR3 has 14 residues. Trimming removed 7 bases at V and 9 bases at J, with 16 bases between. CDR1 and CDR2 from the germline V gene are MDHEN and SYDVKM. CDR3 DNA: TGTGCCAGCACCTACCAGACGCTCGGTTCACCCCTCCACTTT. It specifies CASTYQTLGSPLHF.

The gene calls are TRBV9 and TRBJ1-1; D is undetermined. This CDR3 comprises 14 residues. V shed 0 bases and J shed 4 bases, with 10 bases lying between them. Germline values: CDR1 SGDLS, CDR2 YYNGEE. CDR3 residues: CASSVGGSGTEAFF. In nucleotides, the CDR3 is TGTGCCAGCAGCGTAGGAGGGTCCGGCACTGAAGCTTTCTTT.

V gene TRBV12-2 combines with J gene TRBJ2-1. TRBV12-2 is tagged as a pseudogene. The CDR3 is 16 amino acids. The CDR3 sequence: CASRFLDHSSYNEQFF. The CDR3 DNA follows: TGTGCAAGTCGCTTCTTGGACCACAGCTCCTACAATGAGCAGTTCTTC.

Here the CDR3 DNA reads TGTGCCAGTAGTATAGCCGTCTCTGGAAACACCATATATTTT. Translation: CASSIAVSGNTIYF. The J gene is TRBJ1-3, the V gene TRBV19; D is undetermined. This CDR3 has 14 amino acids. Germline CDR1 and CDR2: LNHDA and SQIVND (reference sequence). The germline V and J ends were trimmed by 1 base and 0 bases, with 4 bases remaining between them.

The chain is built from TRBV3-1 (or the pseudogene TRBV3-2) and TRBJ1-2, with 9 bases identical to TRBD1. CDR1 and CDR2 from the germline V gene are LGHDT and YNNKEL (reference sequence). The ends lost 4 bases at V and 4 bases at J; junction bases unmatched: 7. The CDR3 consists of 15 residues. The CDR3 sequence: CASSPPGQGVYGYTF. In DNA, the CDR3 is TGTGCCAGCAGCCCTCCGGGACAGGGAGTCTATGGCTACACCTTC.

This clone showed up just once. The chain recombines TRBV6-4 with TRBJ1-4; possibly TRBD1 for D (5 bases). The V gene's germline CDR1 is MRHNA and CDR2 SNTAGT. CDR3 length: 15 amino acids. V shed 2 bases and J shed 3 bases, with 10 bases lying between them. The CDR3 loop is CASSDPRGANEKLFF. CDR3 coding DNA: TGTGCCAGCAGTGACCCGAGGGGAGCTAATGAAAAACTGTTTTTT.